This is a list of T cell receptor beta chains from one sample in a study of technical replicates of blood from several donors. Repertoires were generated with immunoSEQ multiplex PCR, while TCRdb's copy carries only in-frame clones and drops some. The sample carries approximately 60,000 clones, approximately 87% recorded once. Sequencing was done on a sample of PBMCs. These receptor sequences come from a human donor in good health. Some clones in this sample may be carry-over from other donors' samples. CDR3s include the opening cysteine and the closing phenylalanine or tryptophan. The D gene is left open where the match is weak. Clone size is given for some rows only: seen once, a few or many times, or a class if the clone is expanded.

>NA|TRBD2|TRBJ2-2|TRBV28
CASSLFVGGPTNTGELFF
TGTGCCAGCAGTTTATTTGTGGGAGGGCCTACGAACACCGGGGAGCTGTTTTTT
>once|TRBD2|TRBJ2-1|TRBV27
CASRETSGTYNEQFF
TGTGCCAGCAGGGAGACTAGCGGGACCTACAATGAGCAGTTCTTC
>NA|TRBD1|TRBJ1-1|TRBV7-2
CASSSGTGNAEAFF
TGTGCCAGCAGCTCCGGGACAGGGAACGCTGAAGCTTTCTTT
>NA|NA|TRBJ1-2|TRBV19
CASHLGQPSGSNYGYTF
TGTGCCAGTCACCTCGGACAGCCCTCGGGGTCTAACTATGGCTACACCTTC
>once|TRBD1|TRBJ2-5|TRBV5-4
CASSLRTGLETQYF
TGTGCCAGCAGCTTGAGGACAGGGTTGGAGACCCAGTACTTC
>NA|TRBD2|TRBJ2-7|TRBV5-4
CASRERLAGESYEQYF
TGTGCCAGCAGGGAACGACTAGCGGGAGAATCCTACGAGCAGTACTTC
>NA|NA|TRBJ1-1|TRBV4-1
CASSQELTWPEAFF
TGCGCCAGCAGCCAAGAACTGACATGGCCTGAAGCTTTCTTT
>NA|TRBD2|TRBJ2-5|TRBV6-5
CASSYSRTSEETQYF
TGTGCCAGCAGTTACTCGCGGACTAGCGAAGAGACCCAGTACTTC
>NA|TRBD2|TRBJ2-3|TRBV6-6
CASSSTSGSDADTQYF
TGTGCCAGCAGTTCGACTAGCGGGAGTGATGCAGATACGCAGTATTTT
>NA|TRBD2|TRBJ2-7|TRBV7-9
CASTPMVAGAYEQYF
TGTGCCAGCACCCCGATGGTAGCGGGGGCCTACGAGCAGTACTTC
>NA|NA|TRBJ1-1|TRBV18
CASSPNSGTEAFF
TGTGCCAGCTCACCAAATTCGGGGACTGAAGCTTTCTTT
>NA|TRBD1|TRBJ2-7|TRBV10-3
CAISIQGGSYEQYF
TGTGCCATCAGTATACAGGGGGGCTCCTACGAGCAGTACTTC
>NA|TRBD1|TRBJ1-1|TRBV28
CASRLRGGVGGPTEAFF
TGTGCCAGCAGACTGAGAGGGGGCGTAGGGGGTCCCACTGAAGCTTTCTTT
>few|NA|TRBJ1-2|TRBV7-2
CASSFRDGGVYGYTF
TGTGCCAGCAGCTTCCGCGACGGGGGAGTCTATGGCTACACCTTC
>NA|NA|TRBJ1-6|TRBV9
CASSVGSTRNSPLHF
TGTGCCAGCAGCGTAGGGTCTACTAGGAATTCACCCCTCCACTTT
>NA|TRBD2|TRBJ2-7|TRBV5-1
CASSLSGGTYEQYF
TGCGCCAGCAGCTTGAGCGGGGGCACCTACGAGCAGTACTTC
>NA|TRBD1|TRBJ2-3|TRBV4-3
CASSLGQITDTQYF
TGCGCCAGCAGCCTGGGACAGATCACAGATACGCAGTATTTT
>NA|NA|TRBJ1-3|TRBV10-1
CASSEPASLSTACSGNTIYF
TGCGCCAGCAGTGAGCCTGCTTCCCTTTCGACAGCCTGCTCTGGAAACACCATATATTTT
>NA|NA|TRBJ1-5|TRBV29-1
CSVANAPNQPQHF
TGCAGCGTTGCTAACGCCCCGAATCAGCCCCAGCATTTT
>NA|TRBD2|TRBJ2-2|TRBV7-9
CASSLLTSGRATGELFF
TGTGCCAGCAGCTTGCTAACTAGCGGGAGGGCCACCGGGGAGCTGTTTTTT
>NA|NA|TRBJ2-5|TRBV5-1
CASSLVPDQETQYF
TGCGCCAGCAGCTTGGTGCCAGACCAAGAGACCCAGTACTTC
>NA|NA|TRBJ1-6|TRBV6-5
CAVRGNRNSPLHF
TGTGCCGTTAGAGGGAATCGGAATTCACCCCTCCACTTT
>NA|NA|TRBJ1-1|TRBV9
CASSVVQTGEAFF
TGTGCCAGCAGCGTAGTCCAGACCGGGGAAGCTTTCTTT
>NA|TRBD2|TRBJ2-1|TRBV15
CATSRDRASGTNEQFF
TGTGCCACCAGCAGAGATCGGGCTAGCGGGACGAATGAGCAGTTCTTC
>NA|NA|TRBJ2-3|TRBV30
CAWDPLGADRTDTQYF
TGTGCCTGGGACCCCCTGGGAGCGGACCGCACAGATACGCAGTATTTT
>once|NA|TRBJ1-3|TRBV5-4
CASSLWRRTPGYTIYF
TGTGCCAGCAGCTTGTGGCGGCGGACTCCCGGTTACACCATATATTTT